This TCR beta chain derives from a study of T cell changes during pregnancy in multiple sclerosis. The table came from immunoSEQ multiplex PCR; TCRdb's copy has only in-frame clones and leaves some out. Of tens of thousands of clones listed, around 93% are singletons. CDR3 length equals 13 residues. Germline CDR1 ENHRY, CDR2 SYGVKD. The V segment lost 10 bases and the J segment 4 bases; nucleotides outside the gene matches: 7. The clonotype originates from a female donor with multiple sclerosis, enrolled in a pregnancy study. This chain connects TRBV10-3 to TRBJ1-5; 7 nucleotides line up with TRBD1. The specimen was CD8+ T cells from peripheral blood mononuclear cells, collected in the second trimester of pregnancy. CDR3 loop: CATRQGMNQPQHF. As DNA, the CDR3 is TGTGCCACCAGACAGGGCATGAATCAGCCCCAGCATTTT.